Each of the 5 T cell receptor beta chains below was sequenced from the same sample in a study of cytomegalovirus exposure and HLA in healthy donors. Primers: 60 Vbeta forward and 13 Jbeta reverse. Clones were sequenced by immunoSEQ multiplex PCR, and TCRdb holds only the in-frame ones, with some missing. The data contain more than 80,000 clones, more than 70% of them singletons. Specimen: PBMCs. These receptors all come from a man in his forties in good health and CMV-seronegative.

The count of this clone is one. J is TRBJ1-2 and V is TRBV6-1; 7 bases line up with TRBD1. The CDR3 consists of 15 residues. V was clipped by 10 bases and J by 0 bases; unmatched bases: 11. CDR1 is MNHNS, CDR2 SASEGT, per germline. CDR3 nucleotides: TGTGCCATCCCGGGACAGCTATTAGCTAACTATGGCTACACCTTC. It codes for CAIPGQLLANYGYTF.

The chain carries TRBV6-1 and TRBJ1-4; D may be TRBD1 (5 bases). V was pared by 1 base and J by 8 bases, with 8 bases between. The CDR3 is made up of 13 amino acids. CDR1 is MNHNS, CDR2 SASEGT, per germline. CDR3: CASSEGTLEKLFF. The CDR3 region has the DNA TGTGCCAGCAGTGAAGGGACATTGGAAAAACTGTTTTTT.

A single count supports this clone. The chain is built from TRBV9 and TRBJ2-2; maybe TRBD1 (5 bases). Looked up from germline, CDR1 is SGDLS and CDR2 is YYNGEE. Deletions cut 4 bases from V and 1 base from J, with 14 bases between. CDR3 length equals 16 residues. CDR3 residues: CASSPSHRMNTGELFF. CDR3 sequence (DNA): TGTGCCAGCAGCCCCTCGCACAGGATGAACACCGGGGAGCTGTTTTTT.

The chain carries TRBV29-1 and TRBJ1-1, with a tentative D call TRBD1 (5 bases). The CDR3 has 13 amino acids. Trimming shortened V by 4 bases and J by 5 bases, and 14 bases separated the two germline ends. Germline V CDR1 and CDR2: SQVTM, ANQGSEA. The CDR3 loop is CSVGGAGGTEAFF. CDR3 nucleotides: TGCAGCGTTGGTGGGGCGGGGGGGACTGAAGCTTTCTTT.

The chain links TRBV7-9 to TRBJ1-2; D ambiguous. Germline CDR1 is SEHNR and CDR2 is FQNEAQ (reference sequence). The CDR3 runs to 15 residues. V was trimmed by 6 bases and J by 4 bases, leaving 18 bases between them. For the CDR3, the DNA is TGTGCCAGCAGGGAGGGTTCGGGAGCCGGCTATGGCTACACCTTC. Translated: CASREGSGAGYGYTF.